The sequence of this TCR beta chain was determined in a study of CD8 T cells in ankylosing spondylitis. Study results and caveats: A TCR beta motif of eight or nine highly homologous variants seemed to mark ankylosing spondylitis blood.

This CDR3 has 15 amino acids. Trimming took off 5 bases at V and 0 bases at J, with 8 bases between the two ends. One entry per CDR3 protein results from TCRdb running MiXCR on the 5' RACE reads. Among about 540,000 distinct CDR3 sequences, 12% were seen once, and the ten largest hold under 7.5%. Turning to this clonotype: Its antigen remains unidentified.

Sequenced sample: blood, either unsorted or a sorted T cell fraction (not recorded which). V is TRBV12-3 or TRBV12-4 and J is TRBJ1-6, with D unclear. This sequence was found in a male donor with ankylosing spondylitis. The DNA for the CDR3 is TGTGCCAGCAGTGCAGTGAGCTCCTATAATTCACCCCTCCACTTT. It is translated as CASSAVSSYNSPLHF.